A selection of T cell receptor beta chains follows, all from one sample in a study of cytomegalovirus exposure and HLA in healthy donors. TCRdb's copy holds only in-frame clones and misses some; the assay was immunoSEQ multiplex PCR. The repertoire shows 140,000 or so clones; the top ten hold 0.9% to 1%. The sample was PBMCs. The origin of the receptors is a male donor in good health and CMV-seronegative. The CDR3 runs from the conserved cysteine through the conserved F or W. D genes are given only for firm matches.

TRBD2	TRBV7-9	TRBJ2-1	CASSPQTGGPSGENEQFF	TGTGCCAGCAGCCCTCAAACGGGGGGGCCTAGCGGGGAAAATGAGCAGTTCTTC
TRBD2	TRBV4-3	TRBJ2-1	CASSPQAGTSGVISYNEQFF	TGCGCCAGCAGCCCCCAAGCCGGGACTAGCGGAGTGATCTCCTACAATGAGCAGTTCTTC
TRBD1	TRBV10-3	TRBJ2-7	CAISDQGASSYEQYF	TGTGCCATCAGTGACCAGGGGGCAAGTTCCTACGAGCAGTACTTC
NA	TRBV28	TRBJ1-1	CASSLIQKNTEAFF	TGTGCCAGCAGTTTAATCCAGAAGAACACTGAAGCTTTCTTT
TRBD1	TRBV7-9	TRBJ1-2	CASSSGTDYGYTF	TGTGCCAGCAGCTCCGGGACAGACTATGGCTACACCTTC
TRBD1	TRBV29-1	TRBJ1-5	CSVATGNQPQHF	TGCAGCGTTGCGACAGGGAATCAGCCCCAGCATTTT
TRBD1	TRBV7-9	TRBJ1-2	CASSLTQGATGGYTF	TGTGCCAGCAGCTTAACCCAGGGGGCTACCGGTGGCTACACCTTC
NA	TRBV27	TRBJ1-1	CASRPANSGVNTEAFF	TGTGCCAGCAGACCGGCGAATTCAGGGGTGAACACTGAAGCTTTCTTT
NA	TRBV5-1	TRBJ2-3	CASSPRRNTDTQYF	TGCGCCAGCAGCCCCCGGAGGAACACAGATACGCAGTATTTT
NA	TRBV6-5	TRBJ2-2	CASSYFIRDNTGELFF	TGTGCCAGCAGTTATTTCATCCGGGATAACACCGGGGAGCTGTTTTTT
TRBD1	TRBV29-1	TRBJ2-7	CSVKSTGASYEQYF	TGCAGCGTTAAATCGACAGGGGCTTCCTACGAGCAGTACTTC
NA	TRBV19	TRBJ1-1	CASSIRGTTEAFF	TGTGCCAGTAGTATAAGGGGGACCACTGAAGCTTTCTTT
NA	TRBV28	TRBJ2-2	CASSSGSKRNTGELFF	TGTGCCAGCAGTTCAGGCTCCAAAAGAAACACCGGGGAGCTGTTTTTT
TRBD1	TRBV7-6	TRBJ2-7	CASSLLTGGADEQYF	TGTGCCAGCAGCTTATTGACAGGGGGGGCCGATGAGCAGTACTTC
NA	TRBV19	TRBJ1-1	CASRRDDRELKAFF	TGTGCCAGTAGGCGGGACGATCGGGAACTAAAAGCTTTCTTT